Described below is a single T cell receptor beta chain sequence and its context. The antigen remains unidentified. The sample comes from a study of Ad26.COV2.S vaccination and SARS-CoV-2 variants. Background on the study: This donor came from the COV1001 trial of Ad26.COV2.S. Once, or twice with 56 days between doses, Ad26.COV2.S was given intramuscularly.

Overall study results and limits: Among vaccine recipients, spike-specific TCR breadth exceeded that of placebo recipients.

The data were produced by immunoSEQ multiplex PCR, yet TCRdb's version contains in-frame clones alone and is incomplete. The sample contains around 300,000 clones, roughly 90% of which appear only once. The treatment: around 19 received Ad26.COV2.S at low or high dose, single or two shots; about five received placebo; per-sample allocation not given. Samples were taken on day 63 after the first vaccine or placebo injection. The shot given was an Ad26 vector that makes Wuhan-strain SARS-CoV-2 spike. Trimming removed 4 bases from V and 5 bases from J, with 16 bases in between. Germline V gene lookup returns CDR1 LGHDT and CDR2 YNNKEL (reference sequence). This CDR3 is 15 amino acids long.

This TCR was recovered from a person between 18 and 60 years old who received the Ad26.COV2.S COVID-19 vaccine or a placebo. The material sequenced was peripheral blood, taken in a trial of Ad26.COV2.S vaccine versus placebo. The chain combines TRBV3-1 (or the pseudogene TRBV3-2) with TRBJ2-3, with D possibly matching TRBD2 (5 bases). CDR3 sequence: CASSPDSGLLDTQYF. The CDR3 DNA reads TGTGCCAGCAGCCCTGACTCTGGACTCTTAGATACGCAGTATTTT.